A selection of T cell receptor beta chains follows, all from one sample in a study of blood T cell repertoires in COVID-19. Assay: immunoSEQ multiplex PCR; the TCRdb copy retains only in-frame clones and omits some. The table records approximately 160,000 clones, 80% to 90% of them present only once. Sequencing was carried out using peripheral blood. These TCRs come from a woman in her fifties or sixties in a cohort sampled during active or convalescent COVID-19. CDR3s include the opening cysteine and the closing phenylalanine or tryptophan. The D gene is left open where the match is weak. Not every row has a clone size; where given, it reads once, few, many or a size class.

j_gene,abundance,v_gene,d_gene,CDR3aa,CDR3nt
TRBJ2-5,few,TRBV11-2,TRBD1,CASSRGQGNQETQYF,TGTGCCAGCAGCCGGGGACAGGGTAACCAAGAGACCCAGTACTTC
TRBJ2-7,.,TRBV3-1/TRBV3-2,.,CASSQVVSSYEQYF,TGTGCCAGCAGCCAAGTCGTGTCCTCCTACGAGCAGTACTTC
TRBJ2-2,.,TRBV10-3,.,CATRAGQNTGELFF,TGTGCCACCAGAGCGGGACAGAACACCGGGGAGCTGTTTTTT
TRBJ2-4,once,TRBV4-1,.,CASSRLADYLAKNIQYF,TGCGCCAGCAGTAGGTTAGCGGATTATCTAGCCAAAAACATTCAGTACTTC
TRBJ2-2,.,TRBV6-5,.,CASSYSVAPGELFF,TGTGCCAGCAGTTACTCGGTAGCCCCCGGGGAGCTGTTTTTT
TRBJ2-3,.,TRBV6-5,.,CASSYIGGSTDTQYF,TGTGCCAGCAGTTACATAGGGGGAAGCACAGATACGCAGTATTTT
TRBJ1-1,.,TRBV6-6,.,CASTSKHQVVGAFF,TGTGCCAGCACTTCAAAGCATCAGGTCGTTGGAGCTTTCTTT
TRBJ2-7,.,TRBV29-1,.,CSAWIGRAYEQYF,TGCAGCGCCTGGATAGGCAGGGCCTACGAGCAGTACTTC
TRBJ2-7,.,TRBV18,.,CASSPAMGREDF,TGTGCCAGCTCACCTGCCATGGGCAGGGAAGACTTC
TRBJ2-7,.,TRBV2,TRBD1,CASSKRTGGYEQYF,TGTGCCAGCAGTAAACGGACAGGGGGCTACGAGCAGTACTTC
TRBJ1-2,.,TRBV7-9,TRBD1,CASSLSGGPPDYGYTF,TGTGCCAGCAGCTTATCAGGGGGGCCCCCTGACTATGGCTACACCTTC
TRBJ2-7,few,TRBV7-8,.,CASSSFDRQQYF,TGTGCCAGCAGCTCCTTCGACAGACAGCAGTACTTC
TRBJ2-2,.,TRBV19,TRBD2,CASKTITGRGTGELFF,TGTGCCAGTAAAACAATAACCGGGAGGGGCACCGGGGAGCTGTTTTTT
TRBJ2-7,.,TRBV2,TRBD1,CASSDGGTGGHEQYF,TGTGCCAGCAGTGATGGGGGGACAGGGGGCCACGAGCAGTACTTC
TRBJ2-1,.,TRBV27,.,CASSSETEGGYNEQFF,TGTGCCAGCAGCTCCGAGACCGAGGGGGGGTACAATGAGCAGTTCTTC
TRBJ2-6,.,TRBV7-9,.,CASSSAGAGANVLTF,TGTGCCAGCAGCTCGGCGGGGGCCGGGGCCAACGTCCTGACTTTC
TRBJ1-2,.,TRBV4-3,TRBD1,CASSQETGGVYGYTF,TGCGCCAGCAGCCAAGAAACAGGGGGCGTCTATGGCTACACCTTC
TRBJ1-2,.,TRBV6-5,.,CASSYETPTNYGYTF,TGTGCCAGCAGTTATGAAACCCCTACTAACTATGGCTACACCTTC
TRBJ1-2,.,TRBV10-3,TRBD1,CAISTRQGEGYTF,TGTGCCATCAGTACGAGACAGGGTGAAGGCTACACCTTC
TRBJ2-1,.,TRBV5-5,.,CASSFTRADYNEQFF,TGTGCCAGCAGCTTTACTCGTGCGGATTACAATGAGCAGTTCTTC
TRBJ2-7,.,TRBV11-2,.,CASSLEPGGTYEQYF,TGTGCCAGCAGCTTAGAACCAGGGGGGACCTACGAGCAGTACTTC
TRBJ1-2,.,TRBV24-1,.,CATSPGTVNYGYTF,TGTGCCACCAGTCCGGGAACAGTAAACTATGGCTACACCTTC
TRBJ1-1,.,TRBV11-3,.,CASSLARNTEAFF,TGTGCCAGCAGCTTAGCGCGGAACACTGAAGCTTTCTTT
TRBJ2-3,.,TRBV30,TRBD2,CAWTQGALRTSGRDTQYF,TGTGCCTGGACCCAAGGGGCACTTCGGACTAGCGGACGAGATACGCAGTATTTT
TRBJ1-1,.,TRBV6-5,.,CASSYSLGTEAFF,TGTGCCAGCAGTTACTCACTCGGGACTGAAGCTTTCTTT
TRBJ2-3,.,TRBV29-1,.,CSVERTGWTSTDTQYF,TGCAGCGTTGAACGGACGGGCTGGACTAGCACAGATACGCAGTATTTT
TRBJ1-1,.,TRBV4-3,.,CASSPEEGRATEAFF,TGCGCCAGCAGCCCGGAAGAGGGAAGGGCCACTGAAGCTTTCTTT
TRBJ2-3,.,TRBV5-1,TRBD2,CASSLALSGGLHTDTQYF,TGCGCCAGCAGCTTGGCTCTTAGCGGGGGGCTCCACACAGATACGCAGTATTTT
TRBJ1-4,.,TRBV10-3,TRBD1,CAIRPGQGEGEKLFF,TGTGCCATCAGGCCCGGACAGGGAGAGGGTGAAAAACTGTTTTTT
TRBJ1-2,.,TRBV13,TRBD1,CASSSRDRGLANYGYTF,TGTGCCAGCAGCAGCCGGGACAGGGGGCTAGCTAACTATGGCTACACCTTC
TRBJ1-2,.,TRBV19,.,CASSIEIQRYGYTF,TGTGCCAGTAGTATAGAAATCCAGCGTTATGGCTACACCTTC
TRBJ1-2,.,TRBV12-3/TRBV12-4,.,CASSWGANYGYTF,TGTGCCAGCAGTTGGGGAGCTAACTATGGCTACACCTTC
TRBJ2-2,few,TRBV19,.,CASSATGLNTGELFF,TGTGCCAGTAGTGCTACAGGGTTGAACACCGGGGAGCTGTTTTTT
TRBJ2-3,.,TRBV11-2,TRBD1,CASSLPGGWDTQYF,TGTGCCAGCAGCTTACCAGGGGGCTGGGATACGCAGTATTTT
TRBJ2-5,.,TRBV7-2,.,CASSSGPQETQYF,TGTGCCAGCAGCTCGGGTCCCCAAGAGACCCAGTACTTC
TRBJ1-1,.,TRBV3-1/TRBV3-2,.,CASSQDQIKAFF,TGTGCCAGCAGCCAAGACCAGATCAAGGCTTTCTTT
TRBJ1-2,.,TRBV5-1,.,CASSLGGEVGYGYTF,TGCGCCAGCAGCTTGGGCGGGGAGGTTGGCTATGGCTACACCTTC
TRBJ1-1,.,TRBV7-3,TRBD1,CASSQNAGGNTEAFF,TGTGCCAGCAGCCAGAACGCAGGGGGTAACACTGAAGCTTTCTTT
TRBJ2-7,few,TRBV5-4,TRBD1,CASSRDRAGYEQYF,TGTGCCAGCAGCCGGGACAGGGCAGGTTACGAGCAGTACTTC
TRBJ2-1,.,TRBV7-7,TRBD2,CASSLVGGSSNEQFF,TGTGCTAGCAGCTTGGTGGGGGGGTCCAGCAATGAGCAGTTCTTC
TRBJ1-2,.,TRBV30,TRBD1,CAWSRGDSAYGYTF,TGTGCCTGGTCCCGAGGGGACAGTGCCTATGGCTACACCTTC
TRBJ1-3,.,TRBV10-2,TRBD1,CASSEQGQGNTIYF,TGCGCCAGCAGTGAGCAGGGACAGGGAAACACCATATATTTT
TRBJ2-2,few,TRBV30,TRBD2,CAWKKGSGGLNTGELFF,TGTGCCTGGAAGAAGGGTAGCGGGGGTTTGAACACCGGGGAGCTGTTTTTT
TRBJ2-7,.,TRBV14,.,CASSQGNYEQYF,TGTGCCAGCAGCCAAGGTAACTACGAGCAGTACTTC
TRBJ2-1,.,TRBV7-2,TRBD1,CASSLRQGSYNEQFF,TGTGCCAGCAGCTTAAGACAGGGTTCCTACAATGAGCAGTTCTTC
TRBJ2-7,.,TRBV5-1,TRBD2,CASSGAHSVRKRGITYEQYF,TGCGCCAGCAGCGGGGCCCACTCGGTTCGAAAGCGGGGGATAACCTACGAGCAGTACTTC
TRBJ2-1,.,TRBV27,TRBD2,CASSYSGGNNEQFF,TGTGCCAGCAGTTACAGCGGGGGGAACAATGAGCAGTTCTTC
TRBJ2-5,few,TRBV7-8,.,CASSQTGAGTQYF,TGTGCCAGCAGCCAGACAGGTGCTGGGACCCAGTACTTC
TRBJ1-2,.,TRBV14,.,CASSQLSGVLYGYTF,TGTGCCAGCAGCCAACTCTCCGGGGTATTGTATGGCTACACCTTC
TRBJ1-3,.,TRBV6-2/TRBV6-3,.,CASSWGTSDSGNTIYF,TGTGCCAGCAGTTGGGGGACATCCGACTCTGGAAACACCATATATTTT
TRBJ2-4,.,TRBV15,.,CATSRVASSGVKNIQYF,TGTGCCACCAGCAGAGTTGCGTCGTCGGGGGTCAAAAACATTCAGTACTTC
TRBJ1-1,.,TRBV3-1/TRBV3-2,.,CASSRDPGTVGTEAFF,TGTGCCAGCAGCAGAGACCCAGGGACTGTGGGGACTGAAGCTTTCTTT
TRBJ1-1,.,TRBV6-5,.,CASTKGQGRNTEAFF,TGTGCCAGCACTAAGGGGCAGGGGAGGAACACTGAAGCTTTCTTT
TRBJ1-2,.,TRBV2,.,CASSEYRGAYGYTF,TGTGCCAGCAGTGAATATCGGGGGGCCTATGGCTACACCTTC
TRBJ1-2,few,TRBV7-9,TRBD1,CASSPTGANYGYTF,TGTGCCAGCAGCCCCACAGGGGCTAACTATGGCTACACCTTC
TRBJ1-6,.,TRBV29-1,TRBD1,CSVDTGEVDSPLHF,TGCAGCGTTGATACAGGGGAGGTGGATTCACCCCTCCACTTT